A selection of T cell receptor beta chains follows, all from one sample in a study. In TCRdb, the 5' RACE reads were re-called with MiXCR into one record per CDR3 protein. The sample holds 35,000 to 50,000 distinct CDR3 sequences, about 20% seen once. The source material was Tregs sorted from blood. These receptors all come from a female donor with breast cancer. CDR3s include the opening cysteine and the closing phenylalanine or tryptophan. Fields, in order: clone size, V gene, J gene, D gene, CDR3 protein, CDR3 DNA. A D gene is named only where the DNA matches it firmly. Clone size is not always given. Where it is, it says once, few, many or a class for expanded clones.

size: few; V: TRBV5-1; J: TRBJ2-6; D: -; CDR3: CASSSGYTGAGANVLTF; DNA: TGCGCCAGCAGCTCGGGATATACAGGAGCTGGGGCCAACGTCCTGACTTTC
size: few; V: TRBV27; J: TRBJ2-1; D: -; CDR3: CASILGLVRYNEQFF; DNA: TGTGCCAGCATCCTTGGACTTGTCAGGTACAATGAGCAGTTCTTC
size: many; V: TRBV5-6; J: TRBJ2-7; D: TRBD2; CDR3: CASRGLAESSYEQYF; DNA: TGTGCCAGCAGGGGACTAGCGGAGAGCTCCTACGAGCAGTACTTC
size: few; V: TRBV20-1; J: TRBJ2-1; D: TRBD2; CDR3: CSARDLPGLAGNEQFF; DNA: TGCAGTGCTAGAGACCTGCCGGGACTAGCTGGCAATGAGCAGTTCTTC
size: -; V: TRBV4-1; J: TRBJ2-3; D: TRBD2; CDR3: CASSPRGTSGRNTQYF; DNA: TGCGCCAGCAGCCCAAGGGGGACTAGCGGGAGGAATACGCAGTATTTT
size: -; V: TRBV20-1; J: TRBJ1-6; D: -; CDR3: CSAGLILSSYNSPLHF; DNA: TGCAGTGCTGGTCTAATCTTGAGCTCCTATAATTCACCCCTCCACTTT
size: many; V: TRBV30; J: TRBJ2-5; D: -; CDR3: CAWSVLSASETQYF; DNA: TGTGCCTGGAGTGTGTTGAGTGCGAGTGAGACCCAGTACTTC
size: -; V: TRBV5-1; J: TRBJ2-1; D: TRBD2; CDR3: CASSLQTSGSGNEQFF; DNA: TGCGCCAGCAGCCTCCAGACTAGCGGGAGTGGGAATGAGCAGTTCTTC
size: many; V: TRBV5-1; J: TRBJ2-6; D: -; CDR3: CASSLIFASGANVLTF; DNA: TGCGCCAGCAGCTTGATTTTTGCCTCTGGGGCCAACGTCCTGACTTTC
size: few; V: TRBV7-3; J: TRBJ2-1; D: -; CDR3: CASSFGEATEQFF; DNA: TGTGCCAGCAGCTTCGGCGAGGCCACTGAGCAGTTCTTC
size: -; V: TRBV9; J: TRBJ2-6; D: -; CDR3: CASSVAPVRAGANVLTF; DNA: TGTGCCAGCAGCGTAGCGCCCGTAAGGGCTGGGGCCAACGTCCTGACTTTC
size: many; V: TRBV11-2; J: TRBJ2-5; D: -; CDR3: CASSGGRGMYQETQYF; DNA: TGTGCCAGCAGCGGGGGGAGGGGGATGTACCAAGAGACCCAGTACTTC
size: many; V: TRBV3-1; J: TRBJ1-2; D: TRBD1; CDR3: CASSQQGAGGYTF; DNA: TGTGCCAGCAGCCAACAGGGGGCAGGTGGCTACACCTTC
size: -; V: TRBV2; J: TRBJ1-2; D: TRBD1; CDR3: CANSETGNTNYGYTF; DNA: TGTGCCAACAGTGAGACAGGGAATACTAACTATGGCTACACCTTC
size: -; V: TRBV18; J: TRBJ2-1; D: -; CDR3: CASSPNVLGREQFF; DNA: TGTGCCAGCTCACCGAACGTCCTTGGGAGAGAGCAGTTCTTC